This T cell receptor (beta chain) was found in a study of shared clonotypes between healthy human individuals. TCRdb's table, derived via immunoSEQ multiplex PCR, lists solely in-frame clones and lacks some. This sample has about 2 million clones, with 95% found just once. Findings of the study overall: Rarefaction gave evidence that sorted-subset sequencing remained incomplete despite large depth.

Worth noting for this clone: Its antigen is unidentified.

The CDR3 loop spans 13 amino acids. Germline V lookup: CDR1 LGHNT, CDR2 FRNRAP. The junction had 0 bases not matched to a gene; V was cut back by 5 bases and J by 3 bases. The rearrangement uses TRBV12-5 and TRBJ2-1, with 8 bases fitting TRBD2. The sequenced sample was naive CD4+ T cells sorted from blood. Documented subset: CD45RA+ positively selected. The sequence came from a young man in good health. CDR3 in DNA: TGTGCTAGTGGTACTAGCGGCTACAATGAGCAGTTCTTC. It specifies CASGTSGYNEQFF.